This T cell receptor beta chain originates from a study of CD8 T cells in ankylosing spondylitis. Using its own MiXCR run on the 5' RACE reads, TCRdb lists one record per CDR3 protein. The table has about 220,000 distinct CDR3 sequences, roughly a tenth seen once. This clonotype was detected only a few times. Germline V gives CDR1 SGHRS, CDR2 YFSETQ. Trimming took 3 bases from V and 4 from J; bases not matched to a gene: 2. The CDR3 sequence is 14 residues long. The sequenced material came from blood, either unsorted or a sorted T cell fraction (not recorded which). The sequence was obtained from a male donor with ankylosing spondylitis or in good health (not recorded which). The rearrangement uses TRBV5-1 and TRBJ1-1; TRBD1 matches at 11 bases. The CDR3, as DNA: TGCGCCAGCAGCTCCGGGACAGGGGGCACTGAAGCTTTCTTT. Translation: CASSSGTGGTEAFF.